This entry lists 31 T cell receptor beta chains sequenced from one sample in a study of blood T cell repertoires in COVID-19. The assay was immunoSEQ multiplex PCR, and TCRdb's table has in-frame clones only and misses some. The sample has some 300,000 clones, about 90% seen once. Specimen: PBMCs or T cells enriched from blood (not recorded which). Receptor source: a woman aged 50 to 60 who had been exposed to COVID-19.

V usage is TRBV18 and J usage is TRBJ2-7; possibly TRBD1 for D (6 bases). From germline, CDR1 is KGHSH and CDR2 LQKENI. The CDR3 contains 14 residues. Trimming stripped 2 bases from V and 7 bases from J, with 15 bases between. Written as DNA, the CDR3 is TGTGCCAGCTCACCAGGGAACAGGGTGGGAGAGCAGTACTTC. Translation gives CASSPGNRVGEQYF.

The rearrangement uses TRBV5-1 and TRBJ2-7; 7 nucleotides align to TRBD1. J was trimmed by 5 bases and V by 0 bases; bases with no gene match: 8. Germline CDR1 is SGHRS and CDR2 is YFSETQ. This CDR3 has 15 residues. CDR3 amino acids: CASSLEGGSWDEQYF. In nucleotides, the CDR3 is TGCGCCAGCAGCTTGGAAGGGGGCTCTTGGGACGAGCAGTACTTC.

This chain joins TRBV4-2 and TRBJ2-5, with TRBD2 matching 10 bases. CDR3 length equals 16 residues. Trimming took 4 bases from V and 0 from J; bases not matched to a gene: 5. Germline V gene lookup returns CDR1 LGHNA and CDR2 YNFKEQ. CDR3 nucleotides: TGTGCCAGCAGCCCGAGGACTAGCGGCCACCAAGAGACCCAGTACTTC. Translated, it gives CASSPRTSGHQETQYF.

The genes are TRBV2 and TRBJ2-7, with 10 bases fitting TRBD2. V was pared by 6 bases and J by 4 bases, with 6 bases of the junction left unmatched. The CDR3 is made up of 14 amino acids. Germline V gene sequence: CDR1 SNHLY, CDR2 FYNNEI. The CDR3: CASRLLAGTYEQYF. The DNA of the CDR3 is TGTGCCAGCAGGCTACTAGCGGGGACGTACGAGCAGTACTTC.

The CDR3 region is CATSDSGTGNYGYTF. The DNA of the CDR3 is TGTGCCACCAGTGATTCTGGGACAGGGAACTATGGCTACACCTTC. V is TRBV24-1 and J is TRBJ1-2, with 9 bases lining up with TRBD1. The CDR3 extends over 15 amino acids. With V trimmed by 2 bases and J by 2 bases, 2 bases remained unmatched. Looked up from germline, CDR1 is KGHDR and CDR2 is SFDVKD.

The chain is built from TRBV28 and TRBJ2-3; 9 bases map to TRBD2. The V gene end was trimmed by 3 bases and the J gene end by 0 bases; junction bases not matched to a gene: 16. CDR3 length equals 20 residues. Per the germline V gene, CDR1 is MDHEN and CDR2 is SYDVKM. The CDR3 DNA follows: TGTGCCAGCAGTTTGAAGGTAAGCGGGGGGCCCACCCTTAGCACAGATACGCAGTATTTT. Protein sequence: CASSLKVSGGPTLSTDTQYF.

V usage is TRBV28 and J usage is TRBJ2-7, with 7 bases identical to TRBD1. CDR1 and CDR2 (germline): MDHEN, SYDVKM. The CDR3 is 14 residues long. J lost 5 bases, V lost 3 bases, and 7 bases had no gene match. The CDR3 coding sequence is TGTGCCAGCAGTTTCGACAGGGTTCGCCACGAGCAGTACTTC. Amino acid sequence: CASSFDRVRHEQYF.

This chain joins TRBV4-1 and TRBJ1-4; no definite D call. The germline V gene has CDR1 MGHRA and CDR2 YSYEKL. The CDR3 is 14 residues long. V was clipped by 3 bases and J by 0 bases, with 5 bases between them. The CDR3 DNA follows: TGCGCCAGCAGCCAGGCCTCAACTAATGAAAAACTGTTTTTT. This codes for CASSQASTNEKLFF.

The gene calls are TRBV4-2 and TRBJ1-1; D ambiguous. CDR1 and CDR2 from the germline V gene are LGHNA and YNFKEQ. V lost 7 bases and J 1 base, leaving 7 bases between the germline ends. The CDR3 has 12 residues. The DNA for the CDR3 is TGTGCCAGCACAGCCCCGAACACTGAAGCTTTCTTT. Amino acid sequence: CASTAPNTEAFF.

This clone was recorded once. The gene calls are TRBV4-1 and TRBJ1-1; 7 nucleotides agree with TRBD1. In germline, CDR1 is MGHRA, CDR2 YSYEKL. The CDR3 is 17 residues long. The V gene end was trimmed by 2 bases and the J gene end by 4 bases; junction bases not matched to a gene: 13. The CDR3 bases are TGCGCCAGCAGCCAAATTGGGACCGGGACAGTCTCCACTGAAGCTTTCTTT. Translated, it gives CASSQIGTGTVSTEAFF.

This clone came up once. The chain uses TRBV28 and TRBJ1-5; the D gene is possibly TRBD1 (6 bases). CDR1 and CDR2 (germline): MDHEN, SYDVKM. The V end was cut by 7 bases, the J end by 7 bases, with 11 bases between. The CDR3 length is 12 residues. CDR3 DNA: TGTGCCAGCACTTACAGGGACCAGCCCCAGCATTTT. This translates into CASTYRDQPQHF.

The chain's CDR3 is CASSLQGLNYGYTF. CDR3 bases: TGTGCCAGCAGCCTACAGGGGTTGAACTATGGCTACACCTTC. The chain uses TRBV2 and TRBJ1-2; 7 bases are shared with TRBD1. After removal of 6 bases from V and 2 bases from J, the junction contained 6 bases not matched to a gene. Germline V CDR1 and CDR2: SNHLY, FYNNEI. The CDR3 has 14 amino acids.

The chain carries TRBV11-2 and TRBJ2-7, with 7 bases lining up with TRBD1. CDR3 length equals 13 residues. CDR1 SGHAT and CDR2 FQNNGV come from the germline V gene. Losses at the gene ends were 1 base for V and 6 bases for J; bases not matched to a gene: 3. CDR3 region: CASSLGYRGEQYF. The CDR3 bases are TGTGCCAGCAGCTTAGGGTACAGGGGCGAGCAGTACTTC. Looking up the rest from reference TRBV11-2 and TRBJ2-7 gives the full variable domain: EAGVAQSPRYKIIEKRQSVAFWCNPISGHATLYWYQQILGQGPKLLIQFQNNGVVDDSQLPKDRFSAERLKGVDSTLKIQPAKLEDSAVYLCASSLGYRGEQYFGPGTRLTVT.

The CDR3 spells CASSFAGQAYEQYF. The CDR3 coding sequence is TGTGCCAGCAGTTTTGCGGGACAGGCTTACGAGCAGTACTTC. The chain recombines TRBV27 with TRBJ2-7; TRBD1 matches at 8 bases. Looked up from germline, CDR1 is MNHEY and CDR2 is SMNVEV (reference sequence). Unmatched junction bases numbered 5, after V lost 3 bases and J lost 4 bases. This CDR3 comprises 14 residues.

The chain has TRBV5-4 and TRBJ2-7; 9 nucleotides line up with TRBD1. Trimming cost V 8 bases and J 0 bases; bases outside gene matches: 12. The germline V gene has CDR1 SGHNT and CDR2 YYREEE (reference sequence). This CDR3 is 16 amino acids long. CDR3 sequence reads: CASSPGTGYGSYEQYF. The CDR3 DNA sequence: TGTGCCAGTTCGCCCGGGACAGGGTACGGCTCCTACGAGCAGTACTTC.

The chain has TRBV9 and TRBJ1-5, with D possibly matching TRBD1 (5 bases). The CDR3 extends over 15 amino acids. V was cut by 4 bases and J by 0 bases, with 11 bases left in between. Germline V gene data show CDR1 as SGDLS and CDR2 as YYNGEE. The CDR3 protein is CASSYGHDSNQPQHF. CDR3 sequence (DNA): TGTGCCAGCAGCTACGGACACGATAGCAATCAGCCCCAGCATTTT.

This chain connects TRBV7-8 to TRBJ2-2, with TRBD2 matching 12 bases. CDR1 is SGHVS and CDR2 is FQNEAQ in the germline V gene. V shed 4 bases and J 8 bases; nucleotides not matched to a gene: 11. This CDR3 is built from 17 residues. The CDR3 coding sequence is TGTGCCAGCAGCTCCCGACTAGCGGGGGAGAAGCGTGGGGAGCTGTTTTTT. It translates to CASSSRLAGEKRGELFF.

This chain links TRBV2 with TRBJ1-1, with 9 bases that match TRBD1. Germline V gene data show CDR1 as SNHLY and CDR2 as FYNNEI. V lost 10 bases, J lost 11 bases, and 20 bases stayed unmatched. This CDR3 is 15 amino acids long. The CDR3 is CANQRGQGAQRRAFF. CDR3 nucleotides: TGTGCCAACCAACGGGGACAGGGCGCCCAGAGGCGGGCTTTCTTT. The full variable domain, in which reference TRBV2 and TRBJ1-1 provide the parts outside the CDR3, is EPEVTQTPSHQVTQMGQEVILRCVPISNHLYFYWYRQILGQKVEFLVSFYNNEISEKSEIFDDQFSVERPDGSNFTLKIRSTKLEDSAMYFCANQRGQGAQRRAFFGQGTRLTVV.

This chain's CDR3 is CASSQDRVPANTGELFF. Written as DNA, the CDR3 is TGTGCCAGCAGCCAAGATCGGGTCCCAGCGAACACCGGGGAGCTGTTTTTT. The gene calls are TRBV4-2 and TRBJ2-2; D is undetermined. V lost 0 bases and J 0 bases, leaving 11 bases between the germline ends. Per germline, CDR1 LGHNA and CDR2 YNFKEQ. This CDR3 has 17 amino acids.

V usage is TRBV6-5 and J usage is TRBJ2-1, with D maybe TRBD2 (6 bases). This CDR3 contains 14 residues. Trimming shortened V by 6 bases and J by 6 bases, and 15 bases separated the two germline ends. Germline V CDR1 and CDR2: MNHEY, SVGAGI. The CDR3: CASREGPASNEQFF. CDR3 coding DNA: TGTGCCAGCAGGGAGGGGCCTGCCTCCAATGAGCAGTTCTTC.

The gene calls are TRBV19 and TRBJ1-2; 7 bases agree with TRBD1. Losses at the gene ends were 5 bases for V and 0 bases for J; bases not matched to a gene: 9. The CDR3 has 16 residues. Germline V lookup: CDR1 LNHDA, CDR2 SQIVND (reference sequence). CDR3 loop: CASSLQGRPPNYGYTF. CDR3 bases: TGTGCCAGTAGTCTACAGGGGCGCCCCCCTAACTATGGCTACACCTTC.

The chain joins TRBV5-5 to TRBJ1-4; D uncertain. The length of the CDR3 is 15 residues. V dropped 3 bases and J dropped 5 bases, with 14 bases sitting between them. CDR1 and CDR2 (germline): SGHKS, YYEKEE (reference sequence). This CDR3 is CASSSEGTWNEKLFF. The CDR3 DNA sequence: TGTGCCAGCAGCTCGGAGGGTACGTGGAATGAAAAACTGTTTTTT.

The genes are TRBV6-5 and TRBJ1-5, with D perhaps matching TRBD1 (6 bases). The CDR3 extends over 14 amino acids. Trimming took 6 bases from V and 2 from J, leaving 11 bases between them. CDR1 and CDR2 from the germline V gene are MNHEY and SVGAGI. CDR3 DNA sequence: TGTGCCAGCAGGGCAGGGGCGGGCAATCAGCCCCAGCATTTT. Translation: CASRAGAGNQPQHF.

The CDR3 is CASSPATTSGGAYEQFF. DNA of the CDR3: TGTGCCAGCTCACCCGCGACGACTAGCGGGGGGGCCTATGAGCAGTTCTTC. The gene calls are TRBV18 and TRBJ2-1; 14 bases map to TRBD2. The V and J ends lost 3 bases and 8 bases, in that order; junction bases with no gene match: 9. Germline V lookup: CDR1 KGHSH, CDR2 LQKENI. This CDR3 has 17 residues.

The chain couples TRBV4-1 to TRBJ1-2, with 7 nucleotides matching TRBD1. Unmatched junction bases numbered 11, after V lost 2 bases and J lost 5 bases. The CDR3 has 16 residues. Germline V gene data show CDR1 as MGHRA and CDR2 as YSYEKL. CDR3 protein: CASSQNLLGQRYGYTF. In DNA, the CDR3 is TGCGCCAGCAGCCAAAACCTACTGGGACAGAGATATGGCTACACCTTC.

The chain has TRBV3-1 (or the pseudogene TRBV3-2) and TRBJ2-5; possibly TRBD2 for D (6 bases). V was trimmed by 4 bases and J by 1 base, leaving 10 bases between them. Per the germline V gene, CDR1 is LGHDT and CDR2 is YNNKEL (reference sequence). The CDR3 spans 14 residues. The CDR3 here is CASSRGGAQETQYF. The CDR3 DNA reads TGTGCCAGCAGCCGGGGCGGGGCCCAAGAGACCCAGTACTTC.

The rearrangement joins TRBV12-5 to TRBJ2-5; D uncertain. The CDR3 totals 12 residues. V was clipped by 2 bases and J by 5 bases, with 6 bases between them. From germline, CDR1 is LGHNT and CDR2 FRNRAP. CDR3 DNA: TGTGCTAGTGGTTTGATCGGGGAGACCCAGTACTTC. Translation gives CASGLIGETQYF.

The chain has TRBV6-5 and TRBJ1-2; TRBD1 matches at 8 bases. The CDR3 totals 15 residues. Germline V gene sequence: CDR1 MNHEY, CDR2 SVGAGI. The junction had 10 bases not matched to a gene; V was cut back by 6 bases and J by 4 bases. Here the CDR3 reads CASRTGQGISYGYTF. The DNA for the CDR3 is TGTGCCAGCAGGACCGGACAGGGAATTAGCTATGGCTACACCTTC.

The chain links TRBV6-2 or TRBV6-3 to TRBJ1-4; D remains ambiguous. CDR1 and CDR2 (germline): MNHEY, SVGEGT. Trimming took 5 bases from V and 0 from J, leaving 10 bases between them. This CDR3 region has 15 residues. The chain's CDR3 is CASSLDGATNEKLFF. DNA of the CDR3: TGTGCCAGCAGTCTAGACGGAGCAACTAATGAAAAACTGTTTTTT.

This chain connects TRBV5-8 to TRBJ1-4; no firm D call. Between the trimmed V and J ends, which lost 2 bases and 7 bases, there was a span of 3 bases. The CDR3 has 11 residues. Germline-derived CDR1 and CDR2 are SGHTS and YDEGEE. As DNA, the CDR3 is TGTGCCAGCAGCTTCGGTGAAAAACTGTTTTTT. Amino acids: CASSFGEKLFF. Together with reference TRBV5-8 and TRBJ1-4, the CDR3 gives the full variable domain: EAGVTQSPTHLIKTRGQQATLRCSPISGHTSVYWYQQALGLGLQFLLWYDEGEERNRGNFPPRFSGRQFPNYSSELNVNALELEDSALYLCASSFGEKLFFGSGTQLSVL.

The chain couples TRBV12-3 or TRBV12-4 to TRBJ1-6; D gene ambiguous. With 6 bases removed from V and 9 bases from J, the gap between germline ends came to 9 bases. This CDR3 is built from 12 residues. CDR3 sequence reads: CASRALGSPLHF. CDR3 nucleotides: TGTGCCAGCAGGGCTCTAGGTTCACCCCTCCACTTT.